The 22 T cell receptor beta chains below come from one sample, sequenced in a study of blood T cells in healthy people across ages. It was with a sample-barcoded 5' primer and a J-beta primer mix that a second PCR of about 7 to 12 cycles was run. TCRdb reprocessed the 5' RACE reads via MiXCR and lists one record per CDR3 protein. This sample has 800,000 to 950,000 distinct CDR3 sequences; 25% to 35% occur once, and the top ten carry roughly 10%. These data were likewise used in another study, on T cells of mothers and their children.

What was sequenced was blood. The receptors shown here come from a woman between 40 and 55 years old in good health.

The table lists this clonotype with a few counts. In DNA form, the CDR3 reads TGTGCCAGCAGTTTAACTAGCGGGGGTTTGAAGCAGTACTTC. It is translated as CASSLTSGGLKQYF. This rearrangement joins TRBV27 to TRBJ2-7, with 11 nucleotides matching TRBD2. J gave up 8 bases and V 2 bases, and 5 bases lay outside the gene matches. The CDR3 totals 14 residues. Per germline, CDR1 MNHEY and CDR2 SMNVEV (reference sequence).

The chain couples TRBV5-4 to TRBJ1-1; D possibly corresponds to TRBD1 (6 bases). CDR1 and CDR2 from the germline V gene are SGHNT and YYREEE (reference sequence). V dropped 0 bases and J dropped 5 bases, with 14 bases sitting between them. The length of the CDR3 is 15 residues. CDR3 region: CASSLGGVGATEAFF. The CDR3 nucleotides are TGTGCCAGCAGCTTGGGGGGTGTGGGGGCGACTGAAGCTTTCTTT.

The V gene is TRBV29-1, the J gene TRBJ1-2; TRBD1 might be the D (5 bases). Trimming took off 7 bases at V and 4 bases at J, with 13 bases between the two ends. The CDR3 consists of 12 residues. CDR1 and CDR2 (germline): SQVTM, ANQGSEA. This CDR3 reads CSGDPDSYGYTF. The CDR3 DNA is TGCAGCGGTGACCCAGACAGCTATGGCTACACCTTC.

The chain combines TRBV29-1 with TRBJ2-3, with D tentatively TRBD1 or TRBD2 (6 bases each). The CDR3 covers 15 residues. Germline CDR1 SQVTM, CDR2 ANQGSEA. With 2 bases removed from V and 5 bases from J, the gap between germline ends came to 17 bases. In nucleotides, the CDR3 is TGCAGCGTTGAAAAGGGGGGCAGGGGCAGAGATACGCAGTATTTT. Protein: CSVEKGGRGRDTQYF.

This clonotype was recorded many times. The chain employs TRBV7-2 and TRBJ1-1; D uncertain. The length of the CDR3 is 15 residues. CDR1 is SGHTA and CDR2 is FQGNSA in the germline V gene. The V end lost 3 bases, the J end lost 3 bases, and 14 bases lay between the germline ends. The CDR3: CASSLGKIGDTEAFF. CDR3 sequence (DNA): TGTGCCAGCAGCTTGGGGAAAATCGGGGACACTGAAGCTTTCTTT.

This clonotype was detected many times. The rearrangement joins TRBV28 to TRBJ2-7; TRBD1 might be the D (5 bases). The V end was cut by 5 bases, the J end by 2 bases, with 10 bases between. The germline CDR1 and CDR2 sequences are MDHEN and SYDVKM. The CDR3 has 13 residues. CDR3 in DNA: TGTGCCAGCAGTCCCAGGGTAACCTACGAGCAGTACTTC. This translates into CASSPRVTYEQYF.

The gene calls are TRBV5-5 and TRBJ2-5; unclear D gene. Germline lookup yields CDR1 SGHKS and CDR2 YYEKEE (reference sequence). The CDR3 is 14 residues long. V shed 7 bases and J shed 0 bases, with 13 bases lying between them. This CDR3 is CASVSAPDQETQYF. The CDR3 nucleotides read TGTGCCAGCGTCTCGGCCCCCGACCAAGAGACCCAGTACTTC. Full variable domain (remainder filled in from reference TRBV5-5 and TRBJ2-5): DAGVTQSPTHLIKTRGQQVTLRCSPISGHKSVSWYQQVLGQGPQFIFQYYEKEERGRGNFPDRFSARQFPNYSSELNVNALLLGDSALYLCASVSAPDQETQYFGPGTRLLVL.

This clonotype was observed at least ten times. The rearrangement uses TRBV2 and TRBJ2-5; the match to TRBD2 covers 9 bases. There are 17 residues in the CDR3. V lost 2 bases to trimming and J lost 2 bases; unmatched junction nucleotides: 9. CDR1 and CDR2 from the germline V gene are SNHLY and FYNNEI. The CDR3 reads CASSEWSLAGNQETQYF. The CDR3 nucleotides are TGTGCCAGCAGTGAATGGTCCCTAGCGGGGAATCAAGAGACCCAGTACTTC.

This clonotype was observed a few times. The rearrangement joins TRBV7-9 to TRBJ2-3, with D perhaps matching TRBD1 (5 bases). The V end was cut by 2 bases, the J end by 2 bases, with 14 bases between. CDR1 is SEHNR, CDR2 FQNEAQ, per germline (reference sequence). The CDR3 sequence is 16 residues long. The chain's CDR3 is CASSLLLSTVTDTQYF. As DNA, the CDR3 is TGTGCCAGCAGCTTACTTTTATCGACAGTCACAGATACGCAGTATTTT. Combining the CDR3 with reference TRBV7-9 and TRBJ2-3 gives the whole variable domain DTGVSQNPRHKITKRGQNVTFRCDPISEHNRLYWYRQTLGQGPEFLTYFQNEAQLEKSRLLSDRFSAERPKGSFSTLEIQRTEQGDSAMYLCASSLLLSTVTDTQYFGPGTRLTVL.

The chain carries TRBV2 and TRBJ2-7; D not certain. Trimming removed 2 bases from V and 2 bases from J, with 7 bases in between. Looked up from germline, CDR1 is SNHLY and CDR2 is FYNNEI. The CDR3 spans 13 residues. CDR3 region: CASSEPGPYEQYF. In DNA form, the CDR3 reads TGTGCCAGCAGTGAACCCGGACCCTACGAGCAGTACTTC.

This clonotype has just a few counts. This chain's CDR3 is CASSQNNYGYTF. CDR3 coding DNA: TGCGCCAGCAGCCAGAATAACTATGGCTACACCTTC. The V and J genes are TRBV4-3 and TRBJ1-2; no definite D call. Deletions cut 3 bases from V and 1 base from J, with 3 bases between. The CDR3 covers 12 residues. The V gene's germline CDR1 is LGHNA and CDR2 YSLEER.

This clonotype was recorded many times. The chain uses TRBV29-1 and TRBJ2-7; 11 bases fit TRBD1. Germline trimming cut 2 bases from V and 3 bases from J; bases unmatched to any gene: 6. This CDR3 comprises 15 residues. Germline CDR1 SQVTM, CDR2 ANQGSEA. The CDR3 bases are TGCAGCGTTGAACGGGGTGGGACAGGGGGCTACGAGCAGTACTTC. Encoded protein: CSVERGGTGGYEQYF.

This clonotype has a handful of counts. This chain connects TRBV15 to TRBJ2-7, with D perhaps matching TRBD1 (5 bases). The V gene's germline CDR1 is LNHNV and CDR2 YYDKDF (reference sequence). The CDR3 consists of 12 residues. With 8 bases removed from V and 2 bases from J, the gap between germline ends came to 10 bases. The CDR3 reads CATGAGPYEQYF. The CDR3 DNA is TGTGCCACCGGGGCCGGACCCTACGAGCAGTACTTC.

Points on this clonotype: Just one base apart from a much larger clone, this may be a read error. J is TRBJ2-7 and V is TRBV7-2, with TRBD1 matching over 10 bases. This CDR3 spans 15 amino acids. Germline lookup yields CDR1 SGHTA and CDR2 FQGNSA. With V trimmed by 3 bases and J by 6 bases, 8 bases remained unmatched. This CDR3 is CASSFYRDRGREQYF. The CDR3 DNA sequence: TGTGCCAGCAGCTTTTACCGGGACAGGGGCCGCGAGCAGTACTTC.

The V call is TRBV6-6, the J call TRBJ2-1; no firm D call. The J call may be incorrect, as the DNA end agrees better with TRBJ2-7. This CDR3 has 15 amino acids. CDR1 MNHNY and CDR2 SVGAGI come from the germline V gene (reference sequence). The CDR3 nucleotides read TGTGCCAGCAGTTATGGTGCGAGCTCCTACAATGAGCAGTACTTC. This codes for CASSYGASSYNEQYF.

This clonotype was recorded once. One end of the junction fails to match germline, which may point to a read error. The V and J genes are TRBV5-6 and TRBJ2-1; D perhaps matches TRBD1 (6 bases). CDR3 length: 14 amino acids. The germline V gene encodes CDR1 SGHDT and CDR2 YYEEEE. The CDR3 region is CASTVRGYYNKQFF. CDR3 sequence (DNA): TGTGCCAGCACCGTCAGGGGATATTACAATAAGCAGTTCTTC.

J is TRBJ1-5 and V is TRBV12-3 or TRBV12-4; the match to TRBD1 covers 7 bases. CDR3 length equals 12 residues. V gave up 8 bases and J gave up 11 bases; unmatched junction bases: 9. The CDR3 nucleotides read TGTGCCAGCGGCAGGGGGGATTGGACCCAGCATTTT. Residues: CASGRGDWTQHF.

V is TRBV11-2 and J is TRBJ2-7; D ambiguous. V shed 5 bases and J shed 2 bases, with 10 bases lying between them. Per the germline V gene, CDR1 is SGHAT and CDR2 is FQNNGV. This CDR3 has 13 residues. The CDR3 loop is CASSPIQTYEQYF. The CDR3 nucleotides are TGTGCCAGCAGCCCAATTCAAACCTACGAGCAGTACTTC.

In DNA, the CDR3 is TGCAGTGCTAGGGCTAGCGGGGGGGGATTCTACGAGCAGTACTTC. Amino acids: CSARASGGGFYEQYF. This chain connects TRBV20-1 to TRBJ2-7; 12 bases line up with TRBD2. The CDR3 is 15 residues long. Germline CDR1 and CDR2: DFQATT and SNEGSKA (reference sequence). V shed 3 bases, J shed 3 bases, and the junction held 6 bases outside the gene matches.

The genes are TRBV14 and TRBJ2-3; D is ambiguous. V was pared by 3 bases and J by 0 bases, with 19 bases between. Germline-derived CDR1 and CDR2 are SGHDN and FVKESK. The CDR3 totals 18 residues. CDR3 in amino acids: CASSHDRSKAMSTDTQYF. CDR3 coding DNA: TGTGCCAGCAGCCATGATCGGTCGAAAGCTATGAGCACAGATACGCAGTATTTT.

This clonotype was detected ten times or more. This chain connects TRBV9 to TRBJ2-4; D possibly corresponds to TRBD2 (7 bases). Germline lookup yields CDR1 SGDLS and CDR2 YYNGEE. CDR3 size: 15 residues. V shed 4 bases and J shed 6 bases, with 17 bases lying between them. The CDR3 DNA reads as TGTGCCAGCAGCCAAGGGGGAGGGGAGGGAAACATTCAGTACTTC. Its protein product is CASSQGGGEGNIQYF.

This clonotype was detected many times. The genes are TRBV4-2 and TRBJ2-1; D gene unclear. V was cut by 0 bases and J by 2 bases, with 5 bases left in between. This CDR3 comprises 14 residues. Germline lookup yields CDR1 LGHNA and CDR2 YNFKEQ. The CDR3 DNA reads TGTGCCAGCAGCCAAGACAGTACCTACAATGAGCAGTTCTTC. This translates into CASSQDSTYNEQFF.